This TCR beta chain was identified in a study of T cell repertoires in cytomegalovirus infection. The CDR3 contains 14 residues. Trimming removed 1 base at V and 6 bases at J, with 13 bases between. Per germline, CDR1 MGHRA and CDR2 YSYEKL. Broader study findings: There were HLA-C-restricted CMV-specific TCR beta clonotypes dominating the ex vivo response.

This clonotype was counted between two and nine times. Its antigen is unknown. TCRdb re-analysed the reads in MiXCR, keeping a single row per CDR3 protein. Altogether 85,000 to 130,000 distinct CDR3 sequences are present, 20% to 25% being singletons, with the ten largest covering roughly 43%. The chain couples TRBV4-1 to TRBJ2-7; D may be TRBD1 (6 bases). The sequenced sample consisted of CD8+ T cells from PBMCs. This TCR derives from a human donor in good health (CMV status not recorded). Some clones in this sample may be carry-over from other donors' samples. The CDR3 coding sequence is TGCGCCAGCAGCCAAGGGGACAACGTCCTCGAGCAGTACTTC. As protein: CASSQGDNVLEQYF.